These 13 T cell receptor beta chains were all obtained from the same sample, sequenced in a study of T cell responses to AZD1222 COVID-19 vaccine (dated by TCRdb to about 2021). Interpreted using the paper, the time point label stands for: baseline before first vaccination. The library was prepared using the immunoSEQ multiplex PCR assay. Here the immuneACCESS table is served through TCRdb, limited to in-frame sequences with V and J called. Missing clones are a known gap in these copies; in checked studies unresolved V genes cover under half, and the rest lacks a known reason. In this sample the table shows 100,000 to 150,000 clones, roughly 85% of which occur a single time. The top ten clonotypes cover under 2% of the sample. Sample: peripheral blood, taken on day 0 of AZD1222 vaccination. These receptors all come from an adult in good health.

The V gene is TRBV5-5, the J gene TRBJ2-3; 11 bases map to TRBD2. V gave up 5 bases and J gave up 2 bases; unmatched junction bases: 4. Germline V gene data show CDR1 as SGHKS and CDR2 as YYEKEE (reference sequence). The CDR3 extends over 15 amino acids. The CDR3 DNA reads TGTGCCAGCAGGAGGGGACTAGCGGTCACAGATACGCAGTATTTT. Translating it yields CASRRGLAVTDTQYF.

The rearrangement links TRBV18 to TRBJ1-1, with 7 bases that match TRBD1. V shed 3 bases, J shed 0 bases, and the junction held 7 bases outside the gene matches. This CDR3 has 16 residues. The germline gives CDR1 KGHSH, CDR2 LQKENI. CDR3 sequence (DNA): TGTGCCAGCTCACCCTGGGGACAGCGAATGAACACTGAAGCTTTCTTT. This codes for CASSPWGQRMNTEAFF.

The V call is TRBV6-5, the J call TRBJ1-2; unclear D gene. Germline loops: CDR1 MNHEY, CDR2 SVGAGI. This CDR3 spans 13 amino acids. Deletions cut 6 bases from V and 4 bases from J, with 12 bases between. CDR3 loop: CASSFRARYGYTF. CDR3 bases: TGTGCCAGCAGCTTTAGGGCGCGCTATGGCTACACCTTC.

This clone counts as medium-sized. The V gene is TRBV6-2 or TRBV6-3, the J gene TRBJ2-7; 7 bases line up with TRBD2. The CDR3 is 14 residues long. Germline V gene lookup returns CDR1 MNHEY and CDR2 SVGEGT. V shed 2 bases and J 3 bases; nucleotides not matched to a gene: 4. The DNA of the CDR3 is TGTGCCAGCAGTTACGGACTAGGGGACTACGAGCAGTACTTC. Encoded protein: CASSYGLGDYEQYF.

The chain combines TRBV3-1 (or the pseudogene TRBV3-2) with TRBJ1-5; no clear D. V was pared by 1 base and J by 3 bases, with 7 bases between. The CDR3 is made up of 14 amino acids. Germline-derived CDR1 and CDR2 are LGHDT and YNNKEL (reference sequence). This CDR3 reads CASSQGGINQPQHF. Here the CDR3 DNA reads TGTGCCAGCAGCCAAGGAGGGATCAATCAGCCCCAGCATTTT.

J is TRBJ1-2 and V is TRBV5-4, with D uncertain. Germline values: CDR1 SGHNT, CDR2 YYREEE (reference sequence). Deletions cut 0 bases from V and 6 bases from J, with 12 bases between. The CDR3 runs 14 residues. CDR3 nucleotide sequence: TGTGCCAGCAGCTTGGAAGCGGGAAGAAATGGCTACACCTTC. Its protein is CASSLEAGRNGYTF.

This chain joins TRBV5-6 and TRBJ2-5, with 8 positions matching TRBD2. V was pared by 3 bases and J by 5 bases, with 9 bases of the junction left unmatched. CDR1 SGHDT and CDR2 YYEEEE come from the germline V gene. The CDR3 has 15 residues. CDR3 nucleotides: TGTGCCAGCAGCTCCCCGGGACTAGATTCGGAGACCCAGTACTTC. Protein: CASSSPGLDSETQYF.

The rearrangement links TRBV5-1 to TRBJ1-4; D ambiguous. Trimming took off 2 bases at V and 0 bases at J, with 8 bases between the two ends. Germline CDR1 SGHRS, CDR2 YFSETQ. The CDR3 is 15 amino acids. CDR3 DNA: TGCGCCAGCAGCTTCGGTGATGCAACTAATGAAAAACTGTTTTTT. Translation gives CASSFGDATNEKLFF.

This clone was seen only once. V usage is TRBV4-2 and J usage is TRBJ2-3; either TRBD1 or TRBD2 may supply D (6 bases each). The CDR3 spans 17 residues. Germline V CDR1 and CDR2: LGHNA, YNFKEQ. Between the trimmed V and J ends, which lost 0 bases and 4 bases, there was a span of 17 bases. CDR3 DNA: TGTGCCAGCAGCCAAGAGGGGGCGGGAACTGCCGCAGATACGCAGTATTTT. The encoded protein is CASSQEGAGTAADTQYF.

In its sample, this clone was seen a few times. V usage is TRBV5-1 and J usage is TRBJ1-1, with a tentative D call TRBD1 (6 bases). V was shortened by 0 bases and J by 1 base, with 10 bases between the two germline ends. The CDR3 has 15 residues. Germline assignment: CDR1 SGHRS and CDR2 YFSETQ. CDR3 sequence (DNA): TGCGCCAGCAGCTTGGGAGGGGGATCGAACACTGAAGCTTTCTTT. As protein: CASSLGGGSNTEAFF. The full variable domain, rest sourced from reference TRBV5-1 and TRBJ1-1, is KAGVTQTPRYLIKTRGQQVTLSCSPISGHRSVSWYQQTPGQGLQFLFEYFSETQRNKGNFPGRFSGRQFSNSRSEMNVSTLELGDSALYLCASSLGGGSNTEAFFGQGTRLTVV.

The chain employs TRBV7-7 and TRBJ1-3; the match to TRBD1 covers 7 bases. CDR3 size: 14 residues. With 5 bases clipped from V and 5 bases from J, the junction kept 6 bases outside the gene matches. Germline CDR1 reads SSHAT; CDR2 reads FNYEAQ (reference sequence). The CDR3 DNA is TGTGCCAGCAGCCCAGGGACAGAAAGAAACACCATATATTTT. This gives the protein CASSPGTERNTIYF.

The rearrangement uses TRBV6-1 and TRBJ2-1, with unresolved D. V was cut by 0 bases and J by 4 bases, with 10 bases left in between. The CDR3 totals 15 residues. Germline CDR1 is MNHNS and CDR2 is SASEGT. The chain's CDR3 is CASSEAGLRYNEQFF. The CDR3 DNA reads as TGTGCCAGCAGTGAAGCAGGGCTCCGGTACAATGAGCAGTTCTTC.

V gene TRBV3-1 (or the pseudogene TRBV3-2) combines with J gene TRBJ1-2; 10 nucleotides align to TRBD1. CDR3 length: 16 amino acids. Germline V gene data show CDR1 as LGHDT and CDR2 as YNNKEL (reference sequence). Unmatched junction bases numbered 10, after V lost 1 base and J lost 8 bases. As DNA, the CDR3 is TGTGCCAGCAGCCAAGGACAGGGGGCCATAGTCAGCGGCTACACCTTC. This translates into CASSQGQGAIVSGYTF.